The sequence of this TCR beta chain was determined in a study of blood T cell repertoires in COVID-19. In the study overall: Donors in the United States, Italy and Spain gave samples during acute or convalescent COVID-19. T cells, B-cell-depleted T cells, or PBMCs supplied cDNA or gDNA.

The CDR3 has 14 residues. Per germline, CDR1 MNHEY and CDR2 SMNVEV (reference sequence). The trim removed 1 base at V and 8 bases at J, leaving 6 bases unmatched. In the original processing: Estimation of nucleated cell counts was performed using reference gene primer amplification. The assay was immunoSEQ multiplex PCR, and TCRdb's table has in-frame clones only and misses some. The V and J calls and clone size were taken over from that table, and D and trimming were inferred from the DNA. Of about 210,000 clones listed, 80% to 90% are singletons. This clonotype was obtained from a man over 45 with active or convalescent COVID-19. The sequenced sample consisted of peripheral blood. The V call is TRBV27, the J call TRBJ1-2; 8 nucleotides line up with TRBD1. CDR3 sequence: CASSLWGQVEGYTF. CDR3 DNA: TGTGCCAGCAGTTTATGGGGACAGGTGGAAGGCTACACCTTC.